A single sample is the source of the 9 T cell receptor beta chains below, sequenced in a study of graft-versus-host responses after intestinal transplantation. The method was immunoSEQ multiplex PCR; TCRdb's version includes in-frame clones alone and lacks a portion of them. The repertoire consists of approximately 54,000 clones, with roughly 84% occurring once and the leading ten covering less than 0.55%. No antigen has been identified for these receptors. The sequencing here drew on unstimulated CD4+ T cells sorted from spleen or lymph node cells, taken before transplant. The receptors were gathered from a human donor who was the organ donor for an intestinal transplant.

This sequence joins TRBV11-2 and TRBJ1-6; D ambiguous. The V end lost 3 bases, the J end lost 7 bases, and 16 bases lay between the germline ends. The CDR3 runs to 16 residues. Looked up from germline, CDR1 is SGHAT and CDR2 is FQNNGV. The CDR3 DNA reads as TGTGCCAGCAGCTTGGTCATAAAATTAGGGAATTCACCCCTCCACTTT. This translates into CASSLVIKLGNSPLHF.

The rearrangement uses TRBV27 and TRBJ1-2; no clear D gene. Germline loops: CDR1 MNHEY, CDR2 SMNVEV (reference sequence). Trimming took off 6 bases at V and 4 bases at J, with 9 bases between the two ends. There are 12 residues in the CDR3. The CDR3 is CASSPDTYGYTF. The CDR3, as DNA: TGTGCCAGCAGCCCTGACACCTATGGCTACACCTTC.

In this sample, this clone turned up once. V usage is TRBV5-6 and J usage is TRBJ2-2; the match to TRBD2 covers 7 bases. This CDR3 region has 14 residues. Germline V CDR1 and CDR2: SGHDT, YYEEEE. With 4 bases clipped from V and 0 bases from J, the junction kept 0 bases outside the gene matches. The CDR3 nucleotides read TGTGCCAGCAGCGGACTAGCGAACACCGGGGAGCTGTTTTTT. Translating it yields CASSGLANTGELFF.

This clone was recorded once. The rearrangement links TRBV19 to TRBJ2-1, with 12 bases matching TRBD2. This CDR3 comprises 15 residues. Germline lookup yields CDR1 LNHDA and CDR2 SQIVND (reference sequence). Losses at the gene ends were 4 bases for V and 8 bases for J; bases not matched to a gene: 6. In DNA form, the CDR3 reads TGTGCCAGTAGTACTCCTAGCGGGGGGGCGGATGAGCAGTTCTTC. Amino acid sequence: CASSTPSGGADEQFF.

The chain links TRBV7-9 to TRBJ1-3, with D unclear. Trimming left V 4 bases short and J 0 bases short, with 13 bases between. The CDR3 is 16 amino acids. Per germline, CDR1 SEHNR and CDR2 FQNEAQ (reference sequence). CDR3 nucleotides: TGTGCCAGCAGCTCTCCAACCGGAAGCTCTGGAAACACCATATATTTT. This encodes CASSSPTGSSGNTIYF.

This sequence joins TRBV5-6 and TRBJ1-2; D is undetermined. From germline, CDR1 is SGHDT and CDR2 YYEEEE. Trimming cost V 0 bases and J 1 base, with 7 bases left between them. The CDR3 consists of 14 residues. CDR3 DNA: TGTGCCAGCAGCTTGGATTTCAATAACTATGGCTACACCTTC. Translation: CASSLDFNNYGYTF.

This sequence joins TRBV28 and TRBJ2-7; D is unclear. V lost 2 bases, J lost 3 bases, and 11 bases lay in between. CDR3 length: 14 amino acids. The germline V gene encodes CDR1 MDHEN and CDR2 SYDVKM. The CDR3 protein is CASSLGPGIYEQYF. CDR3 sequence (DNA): TGTGCCAGCAGTTTAGGGCCCGGTATCTACGAGCAGTACTTC.

CDR3 bases: TGTGCCAGCAGGGGACAGGGGGCTTATGGCTACACCTTC. Amino acids: CASRGQGAYGYTF. The chain joins TRBV5-5 to TRBJ1-2; 12 bases map to TRBD1. There are 13 residues in the CDR3. Germline loops: CDR1 SGHKS, CDR2 YYEKEE (reference sequence). The trim removed 5 bases at V and 5 bases at J, leaving 1 base unmatched.

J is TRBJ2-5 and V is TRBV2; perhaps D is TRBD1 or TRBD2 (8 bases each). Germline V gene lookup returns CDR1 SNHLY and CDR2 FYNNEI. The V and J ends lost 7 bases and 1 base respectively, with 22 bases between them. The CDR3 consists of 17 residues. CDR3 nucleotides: TGTGCCAGCACAGGGGGCGCTGCGCGGGGGGCCCAAGAGACCCAGTACTTC. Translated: CASTGGAARGAQETQYF.